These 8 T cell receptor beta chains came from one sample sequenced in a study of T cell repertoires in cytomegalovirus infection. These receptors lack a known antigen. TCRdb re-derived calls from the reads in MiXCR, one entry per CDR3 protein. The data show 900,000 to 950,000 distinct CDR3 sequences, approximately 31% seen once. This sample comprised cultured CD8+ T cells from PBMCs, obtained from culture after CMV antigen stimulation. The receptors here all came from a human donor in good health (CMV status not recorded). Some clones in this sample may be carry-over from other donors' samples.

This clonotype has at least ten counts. This CDR3 is CASSLMGDPAYNEQFF. The CDR3 nucleotides are TGTGCCAGCAGCTTAATGGGGGATCCGGCCTACAATGAGCAGTTCTTC. V usage is TRBV7-3 and J usage is TRBJ2-1; D may match TRBD1 or TRBD2 (5 bases each). CDR3 length: 16 amino acids. The germline V gene has CDR1 SGHTA and CDR2 FQGTGA. Trimming took 1 base from V and 2 from J, leaving 12 bases between them. The variable domain in full, with the rest retrieved from reference TRBV7-3 and TRBJ2-1, is GAGVSQTPSNKVTEKGKYVELRCDPISGHTALYWYRQSLGQGPEFLIYFQGTGAADDSGLPNDRFFAVRPEGSVSTLKIQRTERGDSAVYLCASSLMGDPAYNEQFFGPGTRLTVL.

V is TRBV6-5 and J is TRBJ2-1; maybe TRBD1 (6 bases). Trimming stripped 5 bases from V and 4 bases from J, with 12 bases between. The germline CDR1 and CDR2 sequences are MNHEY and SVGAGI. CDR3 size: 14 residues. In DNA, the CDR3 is TGTGCCAGCAGTCCAGGGGCGGAATACAATGAGCAGTTCTTC. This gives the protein CASSPGAEYNEQFF.

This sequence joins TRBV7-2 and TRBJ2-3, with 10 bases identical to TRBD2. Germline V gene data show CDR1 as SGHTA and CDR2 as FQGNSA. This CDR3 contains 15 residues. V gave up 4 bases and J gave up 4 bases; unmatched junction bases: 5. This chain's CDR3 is CASSSSGGGSDTQYF. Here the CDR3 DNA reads TGTGCCAGCAGCTCTAGCGGGGGTGGGTCAGATACGCAGTATTTT.

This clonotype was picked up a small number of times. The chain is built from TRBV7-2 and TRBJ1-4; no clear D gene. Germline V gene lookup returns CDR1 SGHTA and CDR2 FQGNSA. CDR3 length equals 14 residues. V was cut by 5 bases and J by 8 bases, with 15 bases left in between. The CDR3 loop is CASSPRIEVEKLFF. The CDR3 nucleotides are TGTGCCAGCAGCCCTCGTATCGAGGTAGAAAAACTGTTTTTT.

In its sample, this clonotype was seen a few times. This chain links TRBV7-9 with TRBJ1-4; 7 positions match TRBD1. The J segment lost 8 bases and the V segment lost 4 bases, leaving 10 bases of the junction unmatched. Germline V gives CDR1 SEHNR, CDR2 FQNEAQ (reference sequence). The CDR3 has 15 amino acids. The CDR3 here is CASSSQDRPREKLFF. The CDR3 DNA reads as TGTGCCAGCAGCTCCCAGGACAGGCCCCGGGAAAAACTGTTTTTT.

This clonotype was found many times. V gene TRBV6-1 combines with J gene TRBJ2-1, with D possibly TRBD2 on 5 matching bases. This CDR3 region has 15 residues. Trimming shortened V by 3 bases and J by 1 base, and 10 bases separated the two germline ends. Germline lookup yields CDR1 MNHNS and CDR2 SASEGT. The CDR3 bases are TGTGCCAGCAGTGATGCACGGAGGTCCTACAATGAGCAGTTCTTC. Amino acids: CASSDARRSYNEQFF.

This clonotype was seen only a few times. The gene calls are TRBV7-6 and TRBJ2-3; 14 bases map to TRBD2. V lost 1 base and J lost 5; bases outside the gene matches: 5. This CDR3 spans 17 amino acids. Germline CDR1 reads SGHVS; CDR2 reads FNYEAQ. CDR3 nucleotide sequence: TGTGCCAGCAGCTTAGGACTAGCGGGGGGGCCGATAGATACGCAGTATTTT. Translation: CASSLGLAGGPIDTQYF.

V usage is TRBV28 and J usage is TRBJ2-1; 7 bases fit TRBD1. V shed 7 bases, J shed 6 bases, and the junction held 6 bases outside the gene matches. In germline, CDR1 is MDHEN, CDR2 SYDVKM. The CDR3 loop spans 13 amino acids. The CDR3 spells CASTHRGLNEQFF. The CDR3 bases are TGTGCCAGCACCCACAGGGGCCTCAATGAGCAGTTCTTC.